Below, one TCR beta chain is given with its context. Antigen specificity is unknown. There were healthy Caucasian individuals from Russia, aged roughly 6 to 100, serving as donors. The authors ran a second PCR of about 7 to 11 cycles using a sample-barcoded 5' primer and a J-beta primer mix. TCRdb re-analysed the 5' RACE reads in MiXCR, keeping a single row per CDR3 protein. The data show more than 700,000 distinct CDR3 sequences, with about half seen just once and 15% to 20% held by the top ten. Germline-derived CDR1 and CDR2 are DFQATT and SNEGSKA (reference sequence). This CDR3 has 16 residues. V lost 0 bases and J lost 4, with 18 bases in between. This entry belongs to a study of blood T cells in healthy people across ages. Study-wide findings and caveats: Donor CMV status, an unknown factor, possibly confounded changes in expanded clonotypes.

The sequencing sample was made of blood. The clonotype comes from a man older than 75 in good health. The rearrangement joins TRBV20-1 to TRBJ1-2; a weak D match, TRBD1 (5 bases). The CDR3 bases are TGCAGTGCTAGAGATGGGGGGAGGACTCGGGGCTATGGCTACACCTTC. Translation gives CSARDGGRTRGYGYTF.